These 7 T cell receptor beta chains were all obtained from the same sample, sequenced in a study of T cells after yellow fever vaccination. TCRdb processed the 5' RACE reads anew with MiXCR; each CDR3 protein has one entry. The table shows hundreds of thousands of distinct CDR3 sequences, with 12% occurring only once. This specimen was PBMCs, taken on the day of the yellow fever booster vaccination. The source of these receptors is a man aged 25 to 40 who received the YFV17D yellow fever vaccine.

V is TRBV10-3 and J is TRBJ2-5, with 7 bases identical to TRBD1. V was clipped by 4 bases and J by 2 bases; unmatched bases: 4. CDR3 size: 14 residues. CDR1 and CDR2 (germline): ENHRY, SYGVKD. DNA of the CDR3: TGTGCCATCAGTGGAGGGACAGTACAAGAGACCCAGTACTTC. It is translated as CAISGGTVQETQYF.

The V and J genes are TRBV7-9 and TRBJ2-2; 9 bases match TRBD1. This CDR3 contains 15 residues. CDR1 and CDR2 (germline): SEHNR, FQNEAQ (reference sequence). Germline trimming cut 5 bases from V and 6 bases from J; bases unmatched to any gene: 7. The DNA for the CDR3 is TGTGCCAGCAGCCCCGGGACAGGGTACGCCGGGGAGCTGTTTTTT. Protein: CASSPGTGYAGELFF.

This clonotype was recorded a few times. V is TRBV28 and J is TRBJ2-2; perhaps TRBD1 as D (6 bases). The germline V and J ends were trimmed by 5 bases and 2 bases, with 15 bases remaining between them. Germline CDR1 reads MDHEN; CDR2 reads SYDVKM. The CDR3 extends over 16 amino acids. The CDR3 nucleotides read TGTGCCAGCAGTGACACAGGGATCCAAAACACCGGGGAGCTGTTTTTT. Its protein product is CASSDTGIQNTGELFF. Using reference TRBV28 and TRBJ2-2 for the parts outside the CDR3, the full variable domain is DVKVTQSSRYLVKRTGEKVFLECVQDMDHENMFWYRQDPGLGLRLIYFSYDVKMKEKGDIPEGYSVSREKKERFSLILESASTNQTSMYLCASSDTGIQNTGELFFGEGSRLTVL.

In this sample, this clonotype turned up a few times. The chain uses TRBV6-1 and TRBJ2-2; 8 bases are a match to TRBD2. J was trimmed by 6 bases and V by 9 bases; bases with no gene match: 12. CDR1 MNHNS and CDR2 SASEGT come from the germline V gene. The CDR3 runs to 15 residues. DNA for the CDR3: TGTGCCAGTGCCCTTGGGAGCGGGAGTGCCGGGGAGCTGTTTTTT. This encodes CASALGSGSAGELFF.

There are a few counts of this clonotype. The chain uses TRBV7-2 and TRBJ1-5; D gene ambiguous. This CDR3 has 13 residues. V shed 3 bases and J shed 3 bases, with 6 bases lying between them. From germline, CDR1 is SGHTA and CDR2 FQGNSA. CDR3 nucleotides: TGTGCCAGCAGCTTGAGTACCAATCAGCCCCAGCATTTT. Its translation is CASSLSTNQPQHF.

This clonotype was recorded a few times. This chain uses TRBV5-1 with TRBJ2-1, with 12 positions matching TRBD2. Germline CDR1 reads SGHRS; CDR2 reads YFSETQ. The V segment lost 4 bases and the J segment 8 bases; nucleotides outside the gene matches: 7. This CDR3 comprises 15 residues. The DNA of the CDR3 is TGCGCCAGCAGCGGGGGACTAGCGGGCCTATATGAGCAGTTCTTC. This sequence encodes CASSGGLAGLYEQFF. The variable domain in full, with the rest retrieved from reference TRBV5-1 and TRBJ2-1, is KAGVTQTPRYLIKTRGQQVTLSCSPISGHRSVSWYQQTPGQGLQFLFEYFSETQRNKGNFPGRFSGRQFSNSRSEMNVSTLELGDSALYLCASSGGLAGLYEQFFGPGTRLTVL.

The chain is built from TRBV20-1 and TRBJ2-5, with D unclear. V lost 6 bases and J lost 9, with 20 bases in between. Germline lookup yields CDR1 DFQATT and CDR2 SNEGSKA (reference sequence). The CDR3 has 13 amino acids. The CDR3 DNA reads TGCAGTGCCCTCCTGGACCGCCGCAGGCCCCAGTACTTC. This translates into CSALLDRRRPQYF.